This paragraph covers one T cell receptor beta chain sequence. V shed 5 bases, J shed 4 bases, and the junction held 8 bases outside the gene matches. The germline V gene encodes CDR1 MNHEY and CDR2 SVGAGI. The CDR3 is 14 amino acids. This sample stems from a study of PD-L1 blockade in urothelial cancer. Whole-study context: About 90% of the roughly 29 patients were men whose urothelial cancer was bladder-origin.

The repertoire was sequenced with immunoSEQ multiplex PCR; TCRdb's copy has only in-frame clones and lacks some. The sample includes roughly 51,000 clones, about 82% of them seen just once. Time point reported: pretreatment peripheral blood. The material was PBMCs, obtained around atezolizumab (anti-PD-L1) treatment. This clonotype was sampled from a man aged 55 to 70 with urothelial cancer. The chain is built from TRBV6-5 and TRBJ2-7; 7 bases map to TRBD1. CDR3 sequence reads: CASSRQGFRYEQYF. CDR3 in DNA: TGTGCCAGCAGTCGACAGGGCTTCCGATACGAGCAGTACTTC.